This T cell receptor (beta chain) was identified during a study of blood T cells in healthy people across ages. It was with a sample-barcoded 5' primer and a J-beta primer mix that a second PCR of roughly 7 to 12 cycles was run. TCRdb passed the 5' RACE reads through MiXCR, listing each CDR3 protein once. The sample holds 600,000 to 650,000 distinct CDR3 sequences, 58% seen once. Findings of the study overall: Per million T cells, the diversity of TCR beta decreased roughly linearly as age advanced.

V was clipped by 0 bases and J by 2 bases, with 14 bases between them. The germline V gene has CDR1 SGHRS and CDR2 YFSETQ. The CDR3 spans 16 residues. This clonotype was observed a handful of times. Its specificity is not known. Sequenced sample: blood. This receptor was identified in a man aged 55 to 70 in good health. The gene calls are TRBV5-1 and TRBJ2-5; possibly TRBD2 for D (5 bases). CDR3 sequence reads: CASSLAVGSRQETQYF. The CDR3, as DNA: TGCGCCAGCAGCTTGGCCGTGGGGAGTCGGCAAGAGACCCAGTACTTC. Filled out from reference TRBV5-1 and TRBJ2-5, the complete variable domain reads KAGVTQTPRYLIKTRGQQVTLSCSPISGHRSVSWYQQTPGQGLQFLFEYFSETQRNKGNFPGRFSGRQFSNSRSEMNVSTLELGDSALYLCASSLAVGSRQETQYFGPGTRLLVL.